This TCR beta chain is drawn from a study of T-cell memory formation after mild COVID-19. There are a few counts of this clonotype. TCRdb redid the calling of the 5' RACE reads with MiXCR, one entry per CDR3 protein. The sample records approximately 340,000 distinct CDR3 sequences, roughly 13% being singletons. Sequencing input: PBMCs or a T cell subset sorted from them (not recorded which). This receptor was identified in a man between 18 and 35 years old who had mild COVID-19 (a few samples of this study predate the infection). Cell type and time point are not known.

This CDR3 is CASTAPGTENIKYV. CDR3 DNA sequence: TGTGCCAGCACCGCACCCGGGACAGAGAATATTAAGTACGTC. This chain connects TRBV28 to TRBJ2-7, with 7 nucleotides matching TRBD1. CDR3 length: 14 residues. Germline CDR1 and CDR2: MDHEN and SYDVKM. Unmatched junction bases numbered 17, after V lost 7 bases and J lost 11 bases.